These 23 T cell receptor beta chains originate from one sample sequenced in a study of T cell responses to AZD1222 COVID-19 vaccine. The repertoire was sequenced with immunoSEQ multiplex PCR; TCRdb's copy has only in-frame clones and lacks some. The table has roughly 100,000 clones, approximately 88% seen once. Sequences were derived from peripheral blood, sampled on day 0 of AZD1222 vaccination. The origin of the receptors is an adult in good health.

The V and J genes are TRBV3-1 (or the pseudogene TRBV3-2) and TRBJ1-1, with no clear D. The CDR3 is 14 residues long. Germline V gives CDR1 LGHDT, CDR2 YNNKEL (reference sequence). V was cut by 6 bases and J by 4 bases, with 15 bases left in between. The CDR3 region is CASSLGMTGTEAFF. The CDR3 DNA follows: TGTGCCAGCAGTTTGGGGATGACGGGCACTGAAGCTTTCTTT.

Only a few counts were recorded for this clone. V is TRBV24-1 and J is TRBJ1-2, with D perhaps TRBD1 (5 bases). In germline, CDR1 is KGHDR, CDR2 SFDVKD. The V and J ends lost 4 bases and 7 bases respectively, with 15 bases between them. The CDR3 contains 14 residues. CDR3 loop: CATSDGTLDGGYTF. CDR3 nucleotide sequence: TGTGCCACCAGTGACGGGACCCTCGATGGTGGCTACACCTTC.

V usage is TRBV10-3 and J usage is TRBJ1-6; 9 bases are a match to TRBD1. Germline V gene data show CDR1 as ENHRY and CDR2 as SYGVKD. The CDR3 is made up of 13 amino acids. Trimming took 5 bases from V and 10 from J; bases not matched to a gene: 3. The CDR3 nucleotides are TGTGCCATCAGTCGGGACAGGGAATCACCCCTCCACTTT. This encodes CAISRDRESPLHF.

This clone occurred once. The chain joins TRBV7-9 to TRBJ1-2; 10 bases are a match to TRBD1. After removal of 6 bases from V and 6 bases from J, the junction contained 7 bases not matched to a gene. This CDR3 region has 14 residues. CDR1 SEHNR and CDR2 FQNEAQ come from the germline V gene (reference sequence). CDR3 loop: CASRRFGTGDGYTF. The CDR3 region has the DNA TGTGCCAGCAGGAGATTCGGGACAGGGGATGGCTACACCTTC.

For this clone: Other nucleotide sequences in the sample specify the same CDR3. The rearrangement uses TRBV9 and TRBJ2-3, with D possibly being TRBD1 (5 bases). V lost 4 bases and J 0 bases, leaving 9 bases between the germline ends. The germline CDR1 and CDR2 sequences are SGDLS and YYNGEE. The CDR3 loop spans 14 amino acids. CDR3 protein: CASSPRGSTDTQYF. CDR3 sequence (DNA): TGTGCCAGCAGCCCTAGGGGTAGCACAGATACGCAGTATTTT.

Only one count was recorded for this clone. The genes are TRBV15 and TRBJ1-1, with D possibly being TRBD1 (5 bases). From germline, CDR1 is LNHNV and CDR2 YYDKDF (reference sequence). There are 12 residues in the CDR3. V gave up 8 bases and J gave up 0 bases, with 7 bases separating them. The CDR3 region has the DNA TGTGCCACCGGGGGGATGAACACTGAAGCTTTCTTT. Its protein product is CATGGMNTEAFF. The whole variable domain, remainder taken from reference TRBV15 and TRBJ1-1, is DAMVIQNPRYQVTQFGKPVTLSCSQTLNHNVMYWYQQKSSQAPKLLFHYYDKDFNNEADTPDNFQSRRPNTSFCFLDIRSPGLGDTAMYLCATGGMNTEAFFGQGTRLTVV.

V usage is TRBV7-6 and J usage is TRBJ2-1, with TRBD2 identical over 7 bases. Per germline, CDR1 SGHVS and CDR2 FNYEAQ. The ends lost 5 bases at V and 2 bases at J; junction bases unmatched: 0. This CDR3 comprises 13 residues. The CDR3 nucleotides are TGTGCCAGCAGCGGACTAGCCTACAATGAGCAGTTCTTC. Translated, it gives CASSGLAYNEQFF.

The V and J genes are TRBV7-9 and TRBJ1-6; unclear D gene. V shed 5 bases and J shed 7 bases, with 12 bases lying between them. This CDR3 has 14 amino acids. Germline-derived CDR1 and CDR2 are SEHNR and FQNEAQ (reference sequence). CDR3 amino acids: CASSPLVSNSPLHF. DNA of the CDR3: TGTGCCAGCAGCCCTCTGGTGAGCAATTCACCCCTCCACTTT. The full variable domain, in which reference TRBV7-9 and TRBJ1-6 provide the parts outside the CDR3, is DTGVSQNPRHKITKRGQNVTFRCDPISEHNRLYWYRQTLGQGPEFLTYFQNEAQLEKSRLLSDRFSAERPKGSFSTLEIQRTEQGDSAMYLCASSPLVSNSPLHFGNGTRLTVT.

This chain connects TRBV19 to TRBJ1-1; unclear D gene. This CDR3 is 13 amino acids long. With 5 bases removed from V and 4 bases from J, the gap between germline ends came to 11 bases. CDR1 LNHDA and CDR2 SQIVND come from the germline V gene (reference sequence). As DNA, the CDR3 is TGTGCCAGTAGTGAACAGTTGTTCACTGAAGCTTTCTTT. Translating gives CASSEQLFTEAFF.

The sample holds one count of this clone. The chain couples TRBV6-5 to TRBJ2-1; the D gene is possibly TRBD2 (6 bases). Trimming took off 6 bases at V and 7 bases at J, with 19 bases between the two ends. The length of the CDR3 is 15 residues. CDR1 and CDR2 (germline): MNHEY, SVGAGI. In DNA, the CDR3 is TGTGCCAGCAGCCCAAGGGGAGCGGGTAATAATGAGCAGTTCTTC. Protein product: CASSPRGAGNNEQFF.

The chain recombines TRBV6-2 or TRBV6-3 with TRBJ2-7; no clear D gene. This CDR3 is 12 amino acids long. Germline CDR1 is MNHEY and CDR2 is SVGEGT. The germline V and J ends were trimmed by 6 bases and 1 base, with 7 bases remaining between them. CDR3 sequence: CASSLESYEQYF. The DNA of the CDR3 is TGTGCCAGCAGCTTGGAGTCCTACGAGCAGTACTTC.

The V call is TRBV28, the J call TRBJ1-1; D remains unclear. V was shortened by 8 bases and J by 4 bases, with 26 bases between the two germline ends. In germline, CDR1 is MDHEN, CDR2 SYDVKM. The CDR3 covers 17 residues. CDR3 sequence (DNA): TGTGCCAGCGGCGGATGGGTGACATCTAGGCGCCCCACTGAAGCTTTCTTT. Amino acids: CASGGWVTSRRPTEAFF.

The chain employs TRBV4-3 and TRBJ2-1, with D perhaps matching TRBD2 (6 bases). This CDR3 is 18 amino acids long. The germline CDR1 and CDR2 sequences are LGHNA and YSLEER. V lost 1 base to trimming and J lost 0 bases, with 16 bases between them. The CDR3 sequence is CASSQAAPGGSSYNEQFF. The CDR3 DNA is TGCGCCAGCAGCCAAGCGGCCCCTGGGGGGAGCTCCTACAATGAGCAGTTCTTC.

The V and J genes are TRBV4-2 and TRBJ2-1; 8 bases agree with TRBD2. The CDR3 totals 14 residues. With 8 bases clipped from V and 0 bases from J, the junction kept 3 bases outside the gene matches. Germline assignment: CDR1 LGHNA and CDR2 YNFKEQ. The CDR3 nucleotides are TGTGCCAGCGCCGGGGGGGTCTCCTACAATGAGCAGTTCTTC. Amino acids: CASAGGVSYNEQFF.

This chain connects TRBV5-1 to TRBJ2-7; maybe TRBD2 (5 bases). The ends were cut back, 7 bases at V and 4 bases at J, with 21 bases in the middle. The germline CDR1 and CDR2 sequences are SGHRS and YFSETQ. This CDR3 comprises 15 residues. Written as DNA, the CDR3 is TGCGCCAGCGGCAAGTCCGGGAACCTGTTATACGAGCAGTACTTC. The encoded protein is CASGKSGNLLYEQYF.

This clone was picked up a small number of times. V gene TRBV5-1 combines with J gene TRBJ1-2; 8 bases align to TRBD1. Germline loops: CDR1 SGHRS, CDR2 YFSETQ. The V and J ends lost 0 bases and 5 bases, in that order; junction bases with no gene match: 6. This CDR3 has 15 amino acids. The CDR3, as DNA: TGCGCCAGCAGCTTGGGAGGACAGGGTTATTATGGCTACACCTTC. It codes for CASSLGGQGYYGYTF.

This clone showed up just once. The chain has TRBV7-6 and TRBJ2-7; 9 nucleotides agree with TRBD1. The CDR3 covers 13 residues. J was trimmed by 5 bases and V by 5 bases; bases with no gene match: 4. Germline V lookup: CDR1 SGHVS, CDR2 FNYEAQ. CDR3 amino acids: CASSPQGAHEQYF. CDR3 nucleotide sequence: TGTGCCAGCAGCCCACAGGGGGCCCACGAGCAGTACTTC. Full variable domain (rest looked up from reference TRBV7-6 and TRBJ2-7): GAGVSQSPRYKVTKRGQDVALRCDPISGHVSLYWYRQALGQGPEFLTYFNYEAQQDKSGLPNDRFSAERPEGSISTLTIQRTEQRDSAMYRCASSPQGAHEQYFGPGTRLTVT.

V is TRBV4-2 and J is TRBJ1-2; 8 nucleotides line up with TRBD1. The junction had 3 bases not matched to a gene; V was cut back by 2 bases and J by 4 bases. Per the germline V gene, CDR1 is LGHNA and CDR2 is YNFKEQ. The CDR3 sequence is 14 residues long. In nucleotides, the CDR3 is TGTGCCAGCAGCCAACCTGGACAGGGCTATGGCTACACCTTC. Its protein product is CASSQPGQGYGYTF.

The sample holds a few counts of this clone. The V call is TRBV7-6, the J call TRBJ2-7; TRBD2 matches 11 bases. The length of the CDR3 is 15 residues. The germline V gene encodes CDR1 SGHVS and CDR2 FNYEAQ. V lost 5 bases to trimming and J lost 4 bases; unmatched junction nucleotides: 7. CDR3 region: CASSDPVAGGYEQYF. The DNA of the CDR3 is TGTGCCAGCAGCGACCCGGTAGCGGGGGGGTACGAGCAGTACTTC. The variable domain in full, with the rest retrieved from reference TRBV7-6 and TRBJ2-7, is GAGVSQSPRYKVTKRGQDVALRCDPISGHVSLYWYRQALGQGPEFLTYFNYEAQQDKSGLPNDRFSAERPEGSISTLTIQRTEQRDSAMYRCASSDPVAGGYEQYFGPGTRLTVT.

The chain carries TRBV6-6 and TRBJ2-5, with 10 bases aligning to TRBD1. CDR3 size: 15 residues. CDR1 MNHNY and CDR2 SVGAGI come from the germline V gene (reference sequence). Losses at the gene ends were 6 bases for V and 4 bases for J; bases not matched to a gene: 8. The CDR3 sequence: CASRGGTGAAETQYF. CDR3 DNA sequence: TGTGCCAGCAGGGGAGGGACAGGGGCAGCAGAGACCCAGTACTTC.

This chain uses TRBV7-8 with TRBJ1-5; 7 bases are shared with TRBD1. This CDR3 comprises 18 residues. Germline V gives CDR1 SGHVS, CDR2 FQNEAQ. Unmatched junction bases numbered 14, after V lost 1 base and J lost 5 bases. This CDR3 is CASSLGAGTAGAYQPQHF. DNA for the CDR3: TGTGCCAGCAGCTTAGGTGCTGGGACAGCGGGGGCGTATCAGCCCCAGCATTTT.

This clone was detected only a few times. The V and J genes are TRBV27 and TRBJ2-2; no reliable D call. With 2 bases removed from V and 1 base from J, the gap between germline ends came to 2 bases. CDR3 length equals 13 residues. Germline lookup yields CDR1 MNHEY and CDR2 SMNVEV (reference sequence). CDR3 DNA: TGTGCCAGCAGTTTAAAGAACACCGGGGAGCTGTTTTTT. Its protein product is CASSLKNTGELFF.

This clone has just one count. This chain connects TRBV3-1 (or the pseudogene TRBV3-2) to TRBJ1-3, with no clear D. Germline loops: CDR1 LGHDT, CDR2 YNNKEL (reference sequence). V lost 6 bases and J lost 1, with 7 bases in between. This CDR3 has 13 amino acids. The CDR3 region is CASSDSSGNTIYF. In DNA, the CDR3 is TGTGCCAGCAGTGATTCATCTGGAAACACCATATATTTT.